Listed here are 23 T cell receptor beta chains from one sample, sequenced in a study of cytomegalovirus exposure and HLA in healthy donors. The method was immunoSEQ multiplex PCR; TCRdb's version includes in-frame clones alone and lacks a portion of them. Counted here are roughly 110,000 clones, around 89% occurring once; the ten biggest clones make up more than 1.5%. The sample consisted of PBMCs. The receptors here all came from a woman aged 18-29 years in good health and CMV-seropositive.

The rearrangement links TRBV20-1 to TRBJ2-5; possible D gene TRBD1, 6 bases. V was shortened by 3 bases and J by 10 bases, with 9 bases between the two germline ends. Germline V gene lookup returns CDR1 DFQATT and CDR2 SNEGSKA (reference sequence). CDR3 length: 10 residues. The CDR3 region is CSASLDSQYF. The CDR3 nucleotides are TGCAGTGCTAGTTTGGACAGCCAGTACTTC.

This chain connects TRBV6-5 to TRBJ2-1, with D hard to call. The V gene's germline CDR1 is MNHEY and CDR2 SVGAGI. Trimming pared 0 bases from V and 6 bases from J, leaving 6 bases between. The CDR3 sequence is 13 residues long. The chain's CDR3 is CASSYSGVNEQFF. For the CDR3, the DNA is TGTGCCAGCAGTTACTCGGGCGTCAATGAGCAGTTCTTC.

The V call is TRBV7-9, the J call TRBJ1-1, with 8 bases fitting TRBD1. The CDR3 length is 16 residues. Germline lookup yields CDR1 SEHNR and CDR2 FQNEAQ (reference sequence). Germline trimming cut 6 bases from V and 0 bases from J; bases unmatched to any gene: 9. CDR3 coding DNA: TGTGCCAGCAGTCCCGCCGGGACAGGTCTGAACACTGAAGCTTTCTTT. Translated, it gives CASSPAGTGLNTEAFF.

The CDR3 loop reads CASSSQGGGEAQYF. The CDR3 bases are TGTGCCAGCAGCTCCCAAGGCGGGGGGGAAGCGCAGTATTTT. The chain uses TRBV13 and TRBJ2-3, with 9 positions matching TRBD2. Germline CDR1 PRHDT, CDR2 FYEKMQ (reference sequence). The CDR3 runs to 14 residues. V shed 4 bases and J 10 bases; nucleotides not matched to a gene: 9.

The gene calls are TRBV4-1 and TRBJ1-3, with D unclear. Germline-derived CDR1 and CDR2 are MGHRA and YSYEKL. The CDR3 consists of 18 residues. V lost 0 bases to trimming and J lost 2 bases, with 17 bases between them. DNA of the CDR3: TGCGCCAGCAGCCAAGATCGAGCAGATACCGGGGCTGGAAACACCATATATTTT. The encoded protein is CASSQDRADTGAGNTIYF.

This chain joins TRBV2 and TRBJ1-3; weak D call: TRBD1 (5 bases). The CDR3 sequence is 17 residues long. The V gene lost 6 bases and the J gene lost 3 bases, with 21 bases spanning the gap. Germline lookup yields CDR1 SNHLY and CDR2 FYNNEI. As DNA, the CDR3 is TGTGCCAGCAGGCCCCGGACACTTGGAACGAGTGGAAACACCATATATTTT. This translates into CASRPRTLGTSGNTIYF.

This chain links TRBV7-9 with TRBJ1-2; no clear D gene. V dropped 5 bases and J dropped 4 bases, with 14 bases sitting between them. The CDR3 length is 14 residues. CDR1 SEHNR and CDR2 FQNEAQ come from the germline V gene (reference sequence). This CDR3 is CASSPVQRLYGYTF. The CDR3 DNA follows: TGTGCCAGCAGCCCCGTCCAGAGGCTCTATGGCTACACCTTC. The variable domain in full, completed from reference TRBV7-9 and TRBJ1-2, reads DTGVSQNPRHKITKRGQNVTFRCDPISEHNRLYWYRQTLGQGPEFLTYFQNEAQLEKSRLLSDRFSAERPKGSFSTLEIQRTEQGDSAMYLCASSPVQRLYGYTFGSGTRLTVV.

The table lists this clone with a count of one. This chain links TRBV4-3 with TRBJ2-2; D possibly corresponds to TRBD1 (6 bases). The CDR3 length is 20 residues. V was cut by 4 bases and J by 3 bases, with 27 bases left in between. Germline V CDR1 and CDR2: LGHNA, YSLEER. The CDR3 nucleotides are TGCGCCAGCAGCCCAAGGACAGTTCGGGCTTTCGGCCAATACACCGGGGAGCTGTTTTTT. As protein: CASSPRTVRAFGQYTGELFF.

This chain connects TRBV7-2 to TRBJ1-2; 7 bases fit TRBD1. Trimming at V came to 2 bases and at J to 5 bases, leaving 8 bases not matched to a gene. The CDR3 consists of 15 residues. Germline loops: CDR1 SGHTA, CDR2 FQGNSA. The CDR3, as DNA: TGTGCCAGCAGCTTACGTACCGGGACAGAATATGGCTACACCTTC. Translating it yields CASSLRTGTEYGYTF.

V gene TRBV19 combines with J gene TRBJ1-5; 8 bases are a match to TRBD1. Germline V gives CDR1 LNHDA, CDR2 SQIVND (reference sequence). V gave up 3 bases and J gave up 0 bases; unmatched junction bases: 1. The length of the CDR3 is 15 residues. CDR3 sequence reads: CASSMTGASNQPQHF. DNA for the CDR3: TGTGCCAGTAGTATGACAGGGGCTAGCAATCAGCCCCAGCATTTT. The whole variable domain, remainder taken from reference TRBV19 and TRBJ1-5, is DGGITQSPKYLFRKEGQNVTLSCEQNLNHDAMYWYRQDPGQGLRLIYYSQIVNDFQKGDIAEGYSVSREKKESFPLTVTSAQKNPTAFYLCASSMTGASNQPQHFGDGTRLSIL.

The chain links TRBV7-9 to TRBJ2-5, with TRBD1 identical over 8 bases. Germline trimming cut 4 bases from V and 7 bases from J; bases unmatched to any gene: 5. The CDR3 totals 13 residues. The germline V gene has CDR1 SEHNR and CDR2 FQNEAQ (reference sequence). This CDR3 is CASSWQGAVTQYF. The DNA for the CDR3 is TGTGCCAGCAGCTGGCAGGGGGCTGTGACCCAGTACTTC. Full variable domain (remainder filled in from reference TRBV7-9 and TRBJ2-5): DTGVSQNPRHKITKRGQNVTFRCDPISEHNRLYWYRQTLGQGPEFLTYFQNEAQLEKSRLLSDRFSAERPKGSFSTLEIQRTEQGDSAMYLCASSWQGAVTQYFGPGTRLLVL.

This clone showed up just once. This chain links TRBV27 with TRBJ2-3, with 12 bases lining up with TRBD2. Trimming removed 5 bases from V and 1 base from J; junction bases left unmatched: 4. This CDR3 is built from 16 residues. Looked up from germline, CDR1 is MNHEY and CDR2 is SMNVEV (reference sequence). The CDR3 nucleotides are TGTGCCAGCAGTCCGAGACTAGCGGGGGGCACAGATACGCAGTATTTT. Protein sequence: CASSPRLAGGTDTQYF.

This clone was counted once. The V and J genes are TRBV18 and TRBJ2-7; D ambiguous. The germline V and J ends were trimmed by 2 bases and 2 bases, with 7 bases remaining between them. The CDR3 sequence is 13 residues long. Germline-derived CDR1 and CDR2 are KGHSH and LQKENI. This chain's CDR3 is CASSPGGTYEQYF. The CDR3 nucleotides read TGTGCCAGCTCACCAGGCGGAACCTACGAGCAGTACTTC. Drawing the rest from reference TRBV18 and TRBJ2-7, the complete variable domain is NAGVMQNPRHLVRRRGQEARLRCSPMKGHSHVYWYRQLPEEGLKFMVYLQKENIIDESGMPKERFSAEFPKEGPSILRIQQVVRGDSAAYFCASSPGGTYEQYFGPGTRLTVT.

CDR3 loop: CASSSPLAGGDQETQYF. CDR3 in DNA: TGTGCCAGCAGTTCCCCACTAGCGGGGGGGGACCAAGAGACCCAGTACTTC. The chain uses TRBV27 and TRBJ2-5; TRBD2 aligns across 13 bases. This CDR3 is 17 amino acids long. The V and J ends lost 4 bases and 0 bases, in that order; junction bases with no gene match: 5. Germline CDR1 is MNHEY and CDR2 is SMNVEV (reference sequence).

This chain's CDR3 is CASSELNTEAFF. In DNA, the CDR3 is TGTGCCAGTAGTGAGCTGAACACTGAAGCTTTCTTT. This chain connects TRBV19 to TRBJ1-1; D is ambiguous. V lost 5 bases, J lost 0 bases, and 4 bases lay in between. The CDR3 is made up of 12 amino acids. Germline V gives CDR1 LNHDA, CDR2 SQIVND (reference sequence). Based on the CDR3 plus reference TRBV19 and TRBJ1-1, the full variable domain is DGGITQSPKYLFRKEGQNVTLSCEQNLNHDAMYWYRQDPGQGLRLIYYSQIVNDFQKGDIAEGYSVSREKKESFPLTVTSAQKNPTAFYLCASSELNTEAFFGQGTRLTVV.

The count of this clone is one. V is TRBV18 and J is TRBJ2-2; D not resolved. The ends were cut back, 3 bases at V and 6 bases at J, with 8 bases in the middle. From germline, CDR1 is KGHSH and CDR2 LQKENI. The CDR3 consists of 13 residues. The CDR3 nucleotides are TGTGCCAGCTCACCCCCTTTAGCCGGGGAGCTGTTTTTT. Amino acid sequence: CASSPPLAGELFF.

The chain is built from TRBV9 and TRBJ1-6; 9 bases map to TRBD1. V lost 4 bases, J lost 7 bases, and 9 bases stayed unmatched. This CDR3 has 16 residues. Germline CDR1 and CDR2: SGDLS and YYNGEE. CDR3 DNA: TGTGCCAGCAGCCGTACGGGACAGGGCCACAATTCACCCCTCCACTTT. This gives the protein CASSRTGQGHNSPLHF.

This sequence joins TRBV5-8 and TRBJ1-3; 7 bases are a match to TRBD1. Germline V gene sequence: CDR1 SGHTS, CDR2 YDEGEE. This CDR3 is 17 amino acids long. Losses at the gene ends were 0 bases for V and 0 bases for J; bases not matched to a gene: 6. DNA of the CDR3: TGTGCCAGCAGCTTGGGGATCTACAGGGGCTCTGGAAACACCATATATTTT. Amino acid sequence: CASSLGIYRGSGNTIYF.

This chain connects TRBV28 to TRBJ2-7, with TRBD1 matching 7 bases. V dropped 3 bases and J dropped 2; count of bases not matched to a gene: 7. The CDR3 sequence is 15 residues long. Germline V gives CDR1 MDHEN, CDR2 SYDVKM. The CDR3 bases are TGTGCCAGCAGTTTCCGGGGACAGAGAACCTACGAGCAGTACTTC. This codes for CASSFRGQRTYEQYF.

This rearrangement joins TRBV9 to TRBJ2-3; 10 bases line up with TRBD2. The CDR3 is 15 residues long. The J segment lost 0 bases and the V segment lost 2 bases, leaving 0 bases of the junction unmatched. Germline V lookup: CDR1 SGDLS, CDR2 YYNGEE. The CDR3 coding sequence is TGTGCCAGCAGCGTGGGACTAGCGAGCACAGATACGCAGTATTTT. It codes for CASSVGLASTDTQYF.

The chain is built from TRBV23-1 and TRBJ1-5; no definite D call. TRBV23-1 is noted as an ORF with a role that remains uncertain. The V end was cut by 0 bases, the J end by 6 bases, with 3 bases between. There are 12 residues in the CDR3. The CDR3 region has the DNA TGCGCCAGCAGTCAATCGAGTCAGCCCCAGCATTTT. The encoded protein is CASSQSSQPQHF.

In this sample, this clone turned up a few times. This chain connects TRBV19 to TRBJ1-2, with D hard to call. The CDR3 has 13 residues. Germline CDR1 reads LNHDA; CDR2 reads SQIVND (reference sequence). Deletions cut 4 bases from V and 8 bases from J, with 14 bases between. The CDR3 spells CASSTSARSGYTF. In DNA form, the CDR3 reads TGTGCCAGTAGTACCAGCGCAAGGTCGGGCTACACCTTC.

CDR3 nucleotide sequence: TGTGCCACCCGGCGGCAGGGAGGGTCCTACGAGCAGTACGTC. It is translated as CATRRQGGSYEQYV. The rearrangement links TRBV2 to TRBJ2-7; 7 bases match TRBD2. The germline V gene encodes CDR1 SNHLY and CDR2 FYNNEI. CDR3 length: 14 amino acids. V lost 10 bases, J lost 1 base, and 10 bases stayed unmatched.